These 20 T cell receptor beta chains were sequenced from one sample in a study of EBV T-cell therapy then PD-1 blockade in nasopharyngeal carcinoma. Treatment described: AdE1-LMPpoly-expanded autologous EBV-specific T-cell therapy followed by anti-PD-1 nivolumab. The repertoire was sequenced with immunoSEQ multiplex PCR; TCRdb's copy has only in-frame clones and lacks some. Here the sample spans around 22,000 clones, over 75% being singletons. The antigens for these receptors are not known. Sample: CD8+ T cells from blood, taken at day -245 from a patient whose treatment included autologous EBV-specific T cells and nivolumab. The source is a man in his forties with nasopharyngeal carcinoma.

The chain joins TRBV7-3 to TRBJ2-1; D gene unclear. The CDR3 consists of 14 residues. The germline V gene has CDR1 SGHTA and CDR2 FQGTGA. The V gene lost 0 bases and the J gene lost 9 bases, with 12 bases spanning the gap. The CDR3 is CASSLTDLSFEQFF. The CDR3 region has the DNA TGTGCCAGCAGCTTAACAGACCTTTCGTTTGAGCAGTTCTTC.

V usage is TRBV7-2 and J usage is TRBJ1-1, with no clear D. Deletions cut 1 base from V and 2 bases from J, with 5 bases between. Germline CDR1 is SGHTA and CDR2 is FQGNSA. This CDR3 is 13 amino acids long. Here the CDR3 reads CASSLEFNTEAFF. CDR3 nucleotide sequence: TGTGCCAGCAGCTTAGAATTTAACACTGAAGCTTTCTTT.

The J gene is TRBJ1-1, the V gene TRBV7-8; D possibly corresponds to TRBD1 (5 bases). CDR1 and CDR2 (germline): SGHVS, FQNEAQ. The CDR3 length is 15 residues. V lost 1 base, J lost 1 base, and 10 bases lay in between. CDR3 DNA sequence: TGTGCCAGCAGCTTAGTGGGCAGGGCGAACACTGAAGCTTTCTTT. Protein: CASSLVGRANTEAFF.

The V and J genes are TRBV4-3 and TRBJ1-2, with TRBD1 as a possible D gene (6 bases). V was shortened by 0 bases and J by 8 bases, with 16 bases between the two germline ends. CDR1 and CDR2 from the germline V gene are LGHNA and YSLEER. The CDR3 is made up of 15 amino acids. The CDR3 spells CASSQELSAGVGYTF. The DNA for the CDR3 is TGCGCCAGCAGCCAAGAGTTGTCAGCAGGGGTCGGCTACACCTTC.

V gene TRBV7-9 combines with J gene TRBJ2-5, with D uncertain. Deletions cut 5 bases from V and 3 bases from J, with 13 bases between. Germline values: CDR1 SEHNR, CDR2 FQNEAQ (reference sequence). The CDR3 contains 14 residues. CDR3 residues: CASSPIGSKETQYF. CDR3 in DNA: TGTGCCAGCAGCCCGATCGGCTCTAAAGAGACCCAGTACTTC.

This chain links TRBV30 with TRBJ2-3; possibly TRBD1 for D (6 bases). The CDR3 covers 12 residues. The V and J ends lost 8 bases and 1 base respectively, with 10 bases between them. The germline V gene encodes CDR1 GTSNPN and CDR2 SVGIG (reference sequence). CDR3 region: CARAGGTDTQYF. In DNA, the CDR3 is TGTGCCCGGGCAGGGGGCACAGATACGCAGTATTTT.

The rearrangement links TRBV5-4 to TRBJ1-1; D may be TRBD1 (6 bases). V was clipped by 6 bases and J by 0 bases, with 12 bases between them. Germline lookup yields CDR1 SGHNT and CDR2 YYREEE (reference sequence). The length of the CDR3 is 14 residues. CDR3 DNA: TGTGCCAGCAAGGGGGGGGCGGTGAACACTGAAGCTTTCTTT. It specifies CASKGGAVNTEAFF.

The rearrangement uses TRBV2 and TRBJ1-6; unclear D gene. The CDR3 runs to 13 residues. The germline V gene has CDR1 SNHLY and CDR2 FYNNEI. The V end was cut by 9 bases, the J end by 9 bases, with 15 bases between. The CDR3 DNA reads as TGTGCCAGTTTATGGGTTTTAAGTTCACCCCTCCACTTT. Its protein is CASLWVLSSPLHF. The full variable domain, completed using reference TRBV2 and TRBJ1-6, is EPEVTQTPSHQVTQMGQEVILRCVPISNHLYFYWYRQILGQKVEFLVSFYNNEISEKSEIFDDQFSVERPDGSNFTLKIRSTKLEDSAMYFCASLWVLSSPLHFGNGTRLTVT.

J is TRBJ2-4 and V is TRBV28; TRBD2 might be the D (6 bases). The V gene lost 6 bases and the J gene lost 0 bases, with 15 bases spanning the gap. Germline V gene sequence: CDR1 MDHEN, CDR2 SYDVKM. The CDR3 consists of 16 residues. The CDR3 DNA reads as TGTGCCAGCAGCCCGGAGGGTAACTTAGCCAAAAACATTCAGTACTTC. Translation: CASSPEGNLAKNIQYF.

V is TRBV4-3 and J is TRBJ1-3; D is ambiguous. Germline values: CDR1 LGHNA, CDR2 YSLEER. The V gene lost 0 bases and the J gene lost 0 bases, with 3 bases spanning the gap. The CDR3 covers 14 residues. CDR3: CASSQDFSGNTIYF. CDR3 sequence (DNA): TGCGCCAGCAGCCAAGACTTCTCTGGAAACACCATATATTTT.

This clone came up a few times. The chain joins TRBV28 to TRBJ1-1; D might be TRBD1 (6 bases). The CDR3 contains 14 residues. V lost 2 bases and J 5 bases, leaving 12 bases between the germline ends. Looked up from germline, CDR1 is MDHEN and CDR2 is SYDVKM. CDR3 DNA: TGTGCCAGCAGTTTACGAACAGGGAGGACTGAAGCTTTCTTT. Translation: CASSLRTGRTEAFF.

In this sample, this clone turned up a few times. This chain uses TRBV5-1 with TRBJ2-5; weak D call: TRBD2 (5 bases). Germline assignment: CDR1 SGHRS and CDR2 YFSETQ. The CDR3 loop spans 16 amino acids. V was trimmed by 0 bases and J by 2 bases, leaving 14 bases between them. The chain's CDR3 is CASSLEPSILQETQYF. As DNA, the CDR3 is TGCGCCAGCAGCTTGGAACCTAGCATCCTACAAGAGACCCAGTACTTC.

This clone appeared once. V usage is TRBV25-1 and J usage is TRBJ2-2; D unclear. The CDR3 has 14 amino acids. Germline CDR1 MGHDK, CDR2 SYGVNS. The ends were cut back, 7 bases at V and 6 bases at J, with 15 bases in the middle. The CDR3 sequence is CASTLSWDAGELFF. As DNA, the CDR3 is TGTGCCAGCACCTTAAGTTGGGATGCCGGGGAGCTGTTTTTT.

The chain couples TRBV3-1 (or the pseudogene TRBV3-2) to TRBJ2-7; D possibly corresponds to TRBD1 (5 bases). The CDR3 length is 15 residues. V lost 0 bases and J 4 bases, leaving 13 bases between the germline ends. Germline V lookup: CDR1 LGHDT, CDR2 YNNKEL (reference sequence). For the CDR3, the DNA is TGTGCCAGCAGCCAAGAAGGGGTTTGGGTTTACGAGCAGTACTTC. This gives the protein CASSQEGVWVYEQYF.

The J gene is TRBJ2-2, the V gene TRBV9; D not certain. Trimming took 2 bases from V and 4 from J, leaving 6 bases between them. This CDR3 has 13 residues. Looked up from germline, CDR1 is SGDLS and CDR2 is YYNGEE. CDR3 region: CASSVLGTGELFF. The CDR3 DNA reads as TGTGCCAGCAGCGTTCTGGGCACCGGGGAGCTGTTTTTT.

The chain carries TRBV7-6 and TRBJ2-1, with D perhaps matching TRBD2 (6 bases). This CDR3 spans 14 amino acids. Germline CDR1 and CDR2: SGHVS and FNYEAQ. V was shortened by 7 bases and J by 6 bases, with 16 bases between the two germline ends. The CDR3 sequence: CASIDRRAGNEQFF. CDR3 DNA sequence: TGTGCCAGCATCGATCGGAGGGCAGGCAATGAGCAGTTCTTC.

The J gene is TRBJ2-4, the V gene TRBV7-9; 9 positions agree with TRBD1. Trimming at V came to 5 bases and at J to 3 bases, leaving 8 bases not matched to a gene. The CDR3 contains 16 residues. Germline values: CDR1 SEHNR, CDR2 FQNEAQ (reference sequence). The CDR3 spells CASSHGTGQGKNIQYF. Written as DNA, the CDR3 is TGTGCCAGCAGCCACGGGACAGGGCAAGGCAAAAACATTCAGTACTTC.

This clone was seen a few times. For the CDR3, the DNA is TGCGCCAGCAGCTTGGCCCCGAACTATGGCTACACCTTC. Protein: CASSLAPNYGYTF. The V gene is TRBV5-1, the J gene TRBJ1-2; D not resolved. Trimming pared 0 bases from V and 2 bases from J, leaving 5 bases between. The germline gives CDR1 SGHRS, CDR2 YFSETQ. There are 13 residues in the CDR3. The complete variable domain, with remaining parts taken from reference TRBV5-1 and TRBJ1-2, reads KAGVTQTPRYLIKTRGQQVTLSCSPISGHRSVSWYQQTPGQGLQFLFEYFSETQRNKGNFPGRFSGRQFSNSRSEMNVSTLELGDSALYLCASSLAPNYGYTFGSGTRLTVV.

CDR3 nucleotides: TGCGCCAGCAGCCAAGATTCAGGGCGCATCTATGGCTACACCTTC. It specifies CASSQDSGRIYGYTF. The V gene is TRBV4-3, the J gene TRBJ1-2, with D possibly matching TRBD1 (5 bases). The CDR3 extends over 15 amino acids. V was trimmed by 0 bases and J by 4 bases, leaving 12 bases between them. CDR1 is LGHNA and CDR2 is YSLEER in the germline V gene.

This clone was recorded only once. This chain links TRBV10-3 with TRBJ1-4; TRBD1 matches 9 bases. The germline V gene has CDR1 ENHRY and CDR2 SYGVKD. The CDR3 consists of 13 residues. After removal of 10 bases from V and 8 bases from J, the junction contained 8 bases not matched to a gene. In nucleotides, the CDR3 is TGTGCCACCGGACAGGGGCCAGAAGAAAAACTGTTTTTT. It is translated as CATGQGPEEKLFF.